This TCR beta chain was identified during a study of identical twins. Trimming removed 6 bases from V and 3 bases from J, with 9 bases in between. Germline V gene lookup returns CDR1 MDHEN and CDR2 SYDVKM. CDR3 size: 12 residues. TCRdb re-derived calls from the 5' RACE reads in MiXCR, one entry per CDR3 protein. The sample includes around 680,000 distinct CDR3 sequences, around 8.6% seen only once; the top ten take more than 0.75%. The same data also went into a second study, on yellow fever vaccine responses in identical twins.

Sequencing used PBMCs. This chain uses TRBV28 with TRBJ2-7; D not certain. This clonotype originated in a woman between 18 and 30 years old in good health. CDR3 residues: CASRDTNYEQYF. The DNA of the CDR3 is TGTGCCAGCAGGGATACCAACTACGAGCAGTACTTC.